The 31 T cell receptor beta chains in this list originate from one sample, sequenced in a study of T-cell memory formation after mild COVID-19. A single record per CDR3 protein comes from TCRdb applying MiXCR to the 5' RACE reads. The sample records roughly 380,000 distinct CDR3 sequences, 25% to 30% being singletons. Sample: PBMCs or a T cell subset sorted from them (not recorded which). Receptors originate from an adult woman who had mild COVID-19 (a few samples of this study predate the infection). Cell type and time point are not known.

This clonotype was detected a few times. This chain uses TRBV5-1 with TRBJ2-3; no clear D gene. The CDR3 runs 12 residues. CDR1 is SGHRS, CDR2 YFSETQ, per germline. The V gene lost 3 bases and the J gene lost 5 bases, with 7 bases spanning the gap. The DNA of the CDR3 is TGCGCCAGCAGCTCCTTCGGAGATACGCAGTATTTT. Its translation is CASSSFGDTQYF.

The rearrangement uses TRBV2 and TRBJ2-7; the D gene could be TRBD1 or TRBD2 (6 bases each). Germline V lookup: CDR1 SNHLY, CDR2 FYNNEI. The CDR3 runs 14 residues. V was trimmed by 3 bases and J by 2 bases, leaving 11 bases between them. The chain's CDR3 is CASSEPGGPYEQYF. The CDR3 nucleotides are TGTGCCAGCAGTGAGCCCGGGGGCCCCTACGAGCAGTACTTC.

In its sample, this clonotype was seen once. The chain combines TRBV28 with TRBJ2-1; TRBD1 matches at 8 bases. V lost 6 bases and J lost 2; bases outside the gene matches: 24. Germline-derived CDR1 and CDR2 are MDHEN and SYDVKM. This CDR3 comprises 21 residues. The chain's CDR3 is CASRPLPPWTGRGFAYNEQFF. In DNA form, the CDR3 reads TGTGCCAGCAGACCCCTTCCCCCGTGGACAGGGAGAGGATTTGCCTACAATGAGCAGTTCTTC. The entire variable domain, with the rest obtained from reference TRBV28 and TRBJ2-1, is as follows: DVKVTQSSRYLVKRTGEKVFLECVQDMDHENMFWYRQDPGLGLRLIYFSYDVKMKEKGDIPEGYSVSREKKERFSLILESASTNQTSMYLCASRPLPPWTGRGFAYNEQFFGPGTRLTVL.

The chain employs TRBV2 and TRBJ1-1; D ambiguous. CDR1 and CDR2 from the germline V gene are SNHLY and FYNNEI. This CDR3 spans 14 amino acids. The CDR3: CASGTLRYTTEAFF. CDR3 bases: TGTGCTTCGGGCACGCTTCGGTATACAACTGAAGCTTTCTTT.

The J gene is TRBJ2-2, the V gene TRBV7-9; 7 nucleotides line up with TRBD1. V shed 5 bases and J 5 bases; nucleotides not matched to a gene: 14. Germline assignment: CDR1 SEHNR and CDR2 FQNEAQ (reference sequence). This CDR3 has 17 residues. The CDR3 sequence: CASSLRTGPSGTGELFF. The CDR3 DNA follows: TGTGCCAGCAGCCTGAGGACAGGTCCCTCTGGAACCGGGGAGCTGTTTTTT.

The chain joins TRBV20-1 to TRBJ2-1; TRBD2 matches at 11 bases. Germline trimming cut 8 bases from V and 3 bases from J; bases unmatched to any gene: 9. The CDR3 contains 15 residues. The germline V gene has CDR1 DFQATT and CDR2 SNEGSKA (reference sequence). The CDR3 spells CSKHSGRAIYNEQFF. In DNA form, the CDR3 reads TGCAGTAAGCATAGCGGGAGGGCCATCTACAATGAGCAGTTCTTC.

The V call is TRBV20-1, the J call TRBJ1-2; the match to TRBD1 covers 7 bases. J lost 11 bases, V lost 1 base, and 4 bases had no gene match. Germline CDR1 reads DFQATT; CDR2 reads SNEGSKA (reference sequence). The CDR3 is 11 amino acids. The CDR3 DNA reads TGCAGTGCTAGAGGGGACAGTCGTTACACCTTC. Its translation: CSARGDSRYTF.

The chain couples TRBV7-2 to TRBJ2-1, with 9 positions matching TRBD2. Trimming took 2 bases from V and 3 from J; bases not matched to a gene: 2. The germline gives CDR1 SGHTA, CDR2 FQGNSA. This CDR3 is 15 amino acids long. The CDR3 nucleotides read TGTGCCAGCAGCTTAACTAGCGGGTTCTACAATGAGCAGTTCTTC. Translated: CASSLTSGFYNEQFF.

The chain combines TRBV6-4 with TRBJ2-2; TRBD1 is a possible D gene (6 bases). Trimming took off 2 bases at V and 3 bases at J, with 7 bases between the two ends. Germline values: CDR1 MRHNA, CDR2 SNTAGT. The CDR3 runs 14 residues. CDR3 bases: TGTGCCAGCAGTGACCGGACAGACACCGGGGAGCTGTTTTTT. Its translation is CASSDRTDTGELFF.

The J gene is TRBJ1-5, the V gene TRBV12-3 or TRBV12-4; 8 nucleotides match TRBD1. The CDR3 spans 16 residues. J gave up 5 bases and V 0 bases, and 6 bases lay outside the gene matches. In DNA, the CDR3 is TGTGCCAGCAGTTTAGCGCGACAGGGGTACCATCAGCCCCAGCATTTT. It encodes CASSLARQGYHQPQHF.

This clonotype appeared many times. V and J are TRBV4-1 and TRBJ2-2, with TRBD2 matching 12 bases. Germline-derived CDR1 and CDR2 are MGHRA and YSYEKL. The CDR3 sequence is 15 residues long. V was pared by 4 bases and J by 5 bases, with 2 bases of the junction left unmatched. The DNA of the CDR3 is TGCGCCAGCAGCCCTGGGACTAGCGGGACCGGGGAGCTGTTTTTT. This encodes CASSPGTSGTGELFF.

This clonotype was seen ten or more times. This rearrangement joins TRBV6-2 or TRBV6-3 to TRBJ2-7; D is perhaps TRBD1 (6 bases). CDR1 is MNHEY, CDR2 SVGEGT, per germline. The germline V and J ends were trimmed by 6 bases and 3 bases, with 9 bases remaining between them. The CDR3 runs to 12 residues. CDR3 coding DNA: TGTGCCAGCAGCTCCAGGGGCTACGAGCAGTACTTC. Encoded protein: CASSSRGYEQYF.

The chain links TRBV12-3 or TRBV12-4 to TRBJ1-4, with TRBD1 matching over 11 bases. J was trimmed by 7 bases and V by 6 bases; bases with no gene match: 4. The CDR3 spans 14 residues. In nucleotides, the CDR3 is TGTGCCAGCAGCCTAGGGACAGGGGGTGAAAAACTGTTTTTT. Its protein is CASSLGTGGEKLFF.

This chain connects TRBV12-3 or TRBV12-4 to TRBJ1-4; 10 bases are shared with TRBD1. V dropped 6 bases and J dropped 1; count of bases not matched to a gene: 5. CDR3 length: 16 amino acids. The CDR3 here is CASRTGTGETNEKLFF. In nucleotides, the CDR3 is TGTGCCAGCAGGACCGGGACAGGGGAAACTAATGAAAAACTGTTTTTT.

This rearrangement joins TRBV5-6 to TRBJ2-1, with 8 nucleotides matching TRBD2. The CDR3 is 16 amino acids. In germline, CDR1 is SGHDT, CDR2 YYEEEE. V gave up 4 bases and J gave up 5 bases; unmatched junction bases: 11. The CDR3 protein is CASSATGGSVNNEQFF. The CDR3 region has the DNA TGTGCCAGCAGCGCTACGGGGGGGTCGGTGAACAATGAGCAGTTCTTC. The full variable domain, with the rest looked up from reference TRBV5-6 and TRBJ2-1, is DAGVTQSPTHLIKTRGQQVTLRCSPKSGHDTVSWYQQALGQGPQFIFQYYEEEERQRGNFPDRFSGHQFPNYSSELNVNALLLGDSALYLCASSATGGSVNNEQFFGPGTRLTVL.

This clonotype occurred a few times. The CDR3 DNA sequence: TGTGCCAGCAGTGAATCTCGGCGGGCGGGCACTGAAGCTTTCTTT. Protein: CASSESRRAGTEAFF. V is TRBV25-1 and J is TRBJ1-1; no clear D. The CDR3 is 15 residues long. The V end was cut by 1 base, the J end by 4 bases, with 13 bases between. From germline, CDR1 is MGHDK and CDR2 SYGVNS.

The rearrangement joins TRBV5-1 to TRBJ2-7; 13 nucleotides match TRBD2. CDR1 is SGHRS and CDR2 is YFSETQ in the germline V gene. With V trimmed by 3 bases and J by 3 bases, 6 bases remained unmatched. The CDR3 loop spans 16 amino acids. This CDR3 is CASSSNGLAGVYEQYF. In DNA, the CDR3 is TGCGCCAGCAGCTCTAACGGACTAGCGGGGGTCTACGAGCAGTACTTC. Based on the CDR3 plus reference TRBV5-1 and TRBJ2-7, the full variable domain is KAGVTQTPRYLIKTRGQQVTLSCSPISGHRSVSWYQQTPGQGLQFLFEYFSETQRNKGNFPGRFSGRQFSNSRSEMNVSTLELGDSALYLCASSSNGLAGVYEQYFGPGTRLTVT.

CDR3 coding DNA: TGCGCCAGCAGCTTGTCCCAGGACCAGTTCTACGAGCAGTACTTC. It encodes CASSLSQDQFYEQYF. V gene TRBV5-1 combines with J gene TRBJ2-7, with D unresolved. V was trimmed by 1 base and J by 3 bases, leaving 14 bases between them. CDR3 length: 15 residues. Germline V CDR1 and CDR2: SGHRS, YFSETQ.

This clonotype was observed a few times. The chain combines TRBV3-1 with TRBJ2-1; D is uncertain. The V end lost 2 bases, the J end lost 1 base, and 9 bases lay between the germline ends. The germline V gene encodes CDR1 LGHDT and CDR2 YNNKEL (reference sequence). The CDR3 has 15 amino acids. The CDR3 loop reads CASSQPGPSYNEQFF. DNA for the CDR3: TGTGCCAGCAGCCAACCCGGACCATCCTACAATGAGCAGTTCTTC.

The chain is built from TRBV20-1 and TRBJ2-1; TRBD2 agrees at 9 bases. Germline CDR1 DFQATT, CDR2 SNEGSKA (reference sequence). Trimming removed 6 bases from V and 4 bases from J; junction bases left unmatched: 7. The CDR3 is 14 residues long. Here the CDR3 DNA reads TGCAGTGCCCGGAGGCTAGCGGGGTACAATGAGCAGTTCTTC. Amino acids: CSARRLAGYNEQFF.

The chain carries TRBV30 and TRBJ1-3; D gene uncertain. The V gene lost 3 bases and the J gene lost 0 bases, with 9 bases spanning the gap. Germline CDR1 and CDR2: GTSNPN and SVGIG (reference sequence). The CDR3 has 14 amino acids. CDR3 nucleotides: TGTGCCTGGAGGGTCCCCGGCTCTGGAAACACCATATATTTT. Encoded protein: CAWRVPGSGNTIYF.

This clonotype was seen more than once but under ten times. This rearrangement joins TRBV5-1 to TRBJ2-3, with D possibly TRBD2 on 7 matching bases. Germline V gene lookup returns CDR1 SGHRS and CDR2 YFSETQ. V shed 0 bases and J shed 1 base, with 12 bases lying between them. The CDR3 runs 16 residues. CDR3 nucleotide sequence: TGCGCCAGCAGCTTGGAACGGGGGGCTGGCACAGATACGCAGTATTTT. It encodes CASSLERGAGTDTQYF.

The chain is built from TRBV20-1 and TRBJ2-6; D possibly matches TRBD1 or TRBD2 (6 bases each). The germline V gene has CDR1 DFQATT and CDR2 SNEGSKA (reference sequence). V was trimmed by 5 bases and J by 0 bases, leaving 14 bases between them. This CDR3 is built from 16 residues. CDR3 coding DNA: TGCAGTGCTCAGGGGCCCGGGGGCTCTGGGGCCAACGTCCTGACTTTC. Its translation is CSAQGPGGSGANVLTF.

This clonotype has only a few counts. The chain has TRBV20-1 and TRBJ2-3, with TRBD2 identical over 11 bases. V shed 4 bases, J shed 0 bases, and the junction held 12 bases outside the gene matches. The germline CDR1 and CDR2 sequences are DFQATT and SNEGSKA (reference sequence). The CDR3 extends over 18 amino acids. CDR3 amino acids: CSATMTSGTPPSTDTQYF. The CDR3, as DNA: TGCAGTGCTACGATGACTAGCGGGACCCCTCCAAGCACAGATACGCAGTATTTT.

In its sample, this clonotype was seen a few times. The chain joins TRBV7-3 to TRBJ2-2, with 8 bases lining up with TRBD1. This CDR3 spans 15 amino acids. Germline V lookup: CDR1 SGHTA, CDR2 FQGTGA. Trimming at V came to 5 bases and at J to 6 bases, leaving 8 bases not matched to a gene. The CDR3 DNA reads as TGTGCCAGCAGCCCAAGACAGGGGCCCCCCGGGGAGCTGTTTTTT. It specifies CASSPRQGPPGELFF.

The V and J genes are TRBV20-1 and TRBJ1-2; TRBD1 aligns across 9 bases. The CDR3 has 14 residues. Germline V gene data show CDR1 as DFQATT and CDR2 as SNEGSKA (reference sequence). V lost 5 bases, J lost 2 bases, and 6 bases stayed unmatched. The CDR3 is CSASGTGSNYGYTF. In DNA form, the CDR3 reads TGCAGTGCTTCAGGGACAGGGAGCAACTATGGCTACACCTTC.

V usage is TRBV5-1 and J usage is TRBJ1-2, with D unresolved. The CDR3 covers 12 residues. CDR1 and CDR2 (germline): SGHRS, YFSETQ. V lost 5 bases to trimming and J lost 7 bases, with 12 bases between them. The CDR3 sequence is CASSEEVGGYTF. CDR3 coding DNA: TGCGCCAGCAGTGAGGAAGTTGGTGGCTACACCTTC.

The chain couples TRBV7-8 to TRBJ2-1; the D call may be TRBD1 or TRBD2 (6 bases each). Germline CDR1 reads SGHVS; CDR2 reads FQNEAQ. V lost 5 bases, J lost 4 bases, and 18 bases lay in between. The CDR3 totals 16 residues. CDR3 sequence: CASSPELGGSYNEQFF. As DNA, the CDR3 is TGTGCCAGCAGCCCAGAGTTAGGGGGGTCATACAATGAGCAGTTCTTC.

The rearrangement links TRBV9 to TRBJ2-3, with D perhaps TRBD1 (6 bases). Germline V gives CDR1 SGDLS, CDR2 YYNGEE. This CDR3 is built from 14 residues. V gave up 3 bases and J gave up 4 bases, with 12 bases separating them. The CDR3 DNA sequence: TGTGCCAGCAGCGAGCAGGACAGTCCAGATACGCAGTATTTT. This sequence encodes CASSEQDSPDTQYF.

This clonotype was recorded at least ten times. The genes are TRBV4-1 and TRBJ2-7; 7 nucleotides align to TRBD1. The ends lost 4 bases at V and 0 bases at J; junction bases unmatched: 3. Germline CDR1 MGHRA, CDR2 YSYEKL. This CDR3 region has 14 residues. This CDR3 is CASSPRGSSYEQYF. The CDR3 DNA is TGCGCCAGCAGCCCCAGGGGGAGCTCCTACGAGCAGTACTTC.

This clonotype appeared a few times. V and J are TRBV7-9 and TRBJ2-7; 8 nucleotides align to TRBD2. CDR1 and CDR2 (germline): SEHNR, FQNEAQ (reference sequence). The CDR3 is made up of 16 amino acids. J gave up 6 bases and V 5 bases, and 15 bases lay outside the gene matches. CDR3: CASSPSGSGGAGEQYF. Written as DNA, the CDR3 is TGTGCCAGCAGCCCAAGCGGGAGTGGAGGGGCCGGCGAGCAGTACTTC.